Sequencing of this TCR beta chain was carried out in a study of blood T cell repertoires in COVID-19 (TCRdb year 2020). For context, the study as a whole: The collaborator samples originated in the United States, Italy and Spain and spanned the acute and convalescent phases of COVID-19. The material from the prospective study consisted of cDNA or gDNA derived from T cells, B-cell-depleted T cells, or PBMCs. Deeply sampled blood TCRbeta repertoires from subjects exposed to, actively infected with, or recovered from COVID-19 were included in the dataset. The repertoires were made available in a free public database intended to serve as a resource for research on the immune response to SARS-CoV-2. Samples were obtained from the ongoing ImmuneRACE study (first 160 participants) and from approximately 1,200 subjects provided by 6 global collaborators. The sample metadata nearly always contained a de-identified subject ID, COVID-19 status, age in years and sex. Where available, HLA class I and class II types were obtained from metadata supplied by the sample provider rather than from assay-based typing.

The immunoSEQ Assay, a bias-controlled multiplex PCR, was used to amplify TCRbeta CDR3 regions from genomic DNA. In the source study's methods: Within the assay, amplification of reference gene primers was used to estimate how many nucleated cells each sample contained. To quantify the absolute abundance of each unique TCRbeta CDR3 rearrangement, sequence reads were collapsed and filtered. For each sample, productive Simpson clonality was calculated as the square root of Simpson's diversity index over productive rearrangements. The clones in this table, taken by TCRdb from immuneACCESS, are in-frame only. Not every clone is retained; where verified, under half of the shortfall comes from an unresolved V gene, and the cause of the rest is unknown. That table supplies the V and J calls and clone size; D and trimming were determined from the DNA. The sample table shows approximately 300,000 clones, and 75% to 95% are seen once. The ten largest make up approximately 7.5% of the sample.

The germline V gene yields SGDLS for CDR1 and YYNGEE for CDR2. There are 15 amino acids in the CDR3, from cysteine to phenylalanine inclusive. Of the read, only the CDR3 DNA is kept; its 45 bases are in frame from base 1. V is pared back by 3 bases and J by 2 bases, with 14 bases lying between the germline termini. Turning to this clone: No antigen is known for it. The input lacks base qualities; no much larger clone sits a single base away.

In Seattle, one collaborating source enrolled patients while the infection was active and tracked those patients longitudinally over the course of disease. The collaborating institutions used their own protocols to collect whole blood in K2EDTA tubes. For TCRbeta analysis, collaborators shipped samples as frozen whole blood, isolated PBMCs, or DNA extracted from either of those sample types. Overall study outcomes, separate from this receptor: How much clinical and demographic metadata was included differed by source and by participant, and the metadata was provided uncurated.

The specimen was peripheral blood. This receptor was identified in a young woman with COVID-19, enrolled during active disease. The rearranged chain carries TRBV9 and TRBJ1-2; a weak D assignment points to TRBD1 (6 bases agree). The CDR3 protein: CASSAANRANYGYTF. The DNA reads TGTGCCAGCAGCGCGGCAAACAGGGCGAACTATGGCTACACCTTC.